The next 25 T cell receptor beta chains were all read from a single sample in a study of T cells in Graves' hyperthyroidism and ophthalmopathy. Amplification of TCR beta CDR3 regions used RNA as the template. First-round RT-PCR with HTBI primers amplified the TCR CDR3 region. MiXCR, run by TCRdb on the multiplex PCR reads, gives a single entry per CDR3 protein. Counted here are 600,000 or so distinct CDR3 sequences, about 43% occurring once; the ten biggest clones make up 8.2%. Sequencing used peripheral blood or thyroid tissue (not recorded which). The receptors stem from a woman between 18 and 30 years old with Graves' hyperthyroidism.

This clonotype was seen many times. The chain combines TRBV7-2 with TRBJ2-5, with 8 positions matching TRBD1. The CDR3 is 13 residues long. V lost 3 bases, J lost 5 bases, and 2 bases stayed unmatched. Per the germline V gene, CDR1 is SGHTA and CDR2 is FQGNSA. CDR3 amino acids: CASSLTGVETQYF. CDR3 DNA: TGTGCCAGCAGCTTGACAGGGGTGGAGACCCAGTACTTC.

In regard to this clonotype: Given a much more abundant clone one base away, this may be a read error. The chain has TRBV29-1 and TRBJ1-5; maybe TRBD1 (5 bases). From germline, CDR1 is SQVTM and CDR2 ANQGSEA. The CDR3 length is 13 residues. DNA of the CDR3: TGCAGCGTTGATGGGGGAATCAATCGGCCCCAGCATTTT. Translating gives CSVDGGINRPQHF.

Of note for this clonotype: Compared with germline, one end of the junction differs, possibly owing to a read error. J is TRBJ1-3 and V is TRBV7-2; the D is unclear. The germline V gene encodes CDR1 SGHTA and CDR2 FQGNSA. The CDR3 has 12 residues. CDR3 sequence: CASSTSGTTIYF. In nucleotides, the CDR3 is TGTGCCAGCAGCACTAGCGGAACCACCATATATTTT.

The chain joins TRBV29-1 to TRBJ2-5, with TRBD2 as a possible D gene (5 bases). Trimming pared 8 bases from V and 4 bases from J, leaving 11 bases between. CDR1 and CDR2 (germline): SQVTM, ANQGSEA. This CDR3 spans 11 amino acids. CDR3 bases: TGCAGCCATCCGGGGATAGAGACCCAGTACTTC. This codes for CSHPGIETQYF.

This clonotype was seen a few times. This rearrangement joins TRBV7-6 to TRBJ2-7; 15 bases fit TRBD2. The J segment lost 4 bases and the V segment lost 1 base, leaving 17 bases of the junction unmatched. This CDR3 has 21 amino acids. CDR1 and CDR2 from the germline V gene are SGHVS and FNYEAQ. The CDR3 region is CASSLVLAGTSGRFSPYEQYF. The CDR3 DNA follows: TGTGCCAGCAGCTTAGTCCTGGCCGGGACTAGCGGGAGGTTCAGCCCGTACGAGCAGTACTTC.

The chain employs TRBV7-9 and TRBJ2-7; 12 bases agree with TRBD2. The CDR3 has 14 amino acids. Germline assignment: CDR1 SEHNR and CDR2 FQNEAQ (reference sequence). Trimming at V came to 6 bases and at J to 2 bases, leaving 2 bases not matched to a gene. The CDR3, as DNA: TGTGCCAGCAGTTCTAGCGGGAGGGCCTACGAGCAGTACTTC. It is translated as CASSSSGRAYEQYF.

The chain couples TRBV10-3 to TRBJ2-5, with D unclear. Germline-derived CDR1 and CDR2 are ENHRY and SYGVKD. V was clipped by 3 bases and J by 9 bases, with 17 bases between them. This CDR3 has 14 amino acids. CDR3 loop: CAISDSGRNQPQYF. The CDR3 DNA sequence: TGTGCCATCAGTGACTCGGGCCGCAATCAGCCCCAGTACTTC.

This clonotype was picked up a small number of times. The J gene is TRBJ2-7, the V gene TRBV15; 8 bases agree with TRBD2. The CDR3 has 17 residues. Losses at the gene ends were 1 base for V and 1 base for J; bases not matched to a gene: 9. Germline V CDR1 and CDR2: LNHNV, YYDKDF (reference sequence). The CDR3 region is CATSRGRGREGSYEQYF. As DNA, the CDR3 is TGTGCCACCAGCAGAGGTCGAGGCCGGGAGGGGTCCTACGAGCAGTACTTC.

The sample holds a few counts of this clonotype. The rearrangement links TRBV19 to TRBJ1-1, with TRBD1 matching over 7 bases. Trimming took 1 base from V and 1 from J; bases not matched to a gene: 6. This CDR3 is 16 amino acids long. Per germline, CDR1 LNHDA and CDR2 SQIVND (reference sequence). The CDR3 here is CASSIVTGNRNTEAFF. The DNA for the CDR3 is TGTGCCAGTAGTATAGTGACAGGGAATCGGAACACTGAAGCTTTCTTT. Variable domain in full (rest from reference TRBV19 and TRBJ1-1): DGGITQSPKYLFRKEGQNVTLSCEQNLNHDAMYWYRQDPGQGLRLIYYSQIVNDFQKGDIAEGYSVSREKKESFPLTVTSAQKNPTAFYLCASSIVTGNRNTEAFFGQGTRLTVV.

The chain recombines TRBV10-3 with TRBJ2-6, with 7 nucleotides matching TRBD1. Germline CDR1 and CDR2: ENHRY and SYGVKD. Unmatched junction bases numbered 8, after V lost 6 bases and J lost 0 bases. The CDR3 is made up of 17 amino acids. For the CDR3, the DNA is TGTGCCATCAGCTTCCGGGACAGAGCCTCTGGGGCCAACGTCCTGACTTTC. Residues: CAISFRDRASGANVLTF.

In nucleotides, the CDR3 is TGTGCCAGCAGTGCACGGACTAACACCTACGAGCAGTACTTC. Translated, it gives CASSARTNTYEQYF. The rearrangement links TRBV19 to TRBJ2-7, with D possibly being TRBD2 (6 bases). Germline loops: CDR1 LNHDA, CDR2 SQIVND (reference sequence). The CDR3 has 14 residues. The ends were cut back, 9 bases at V and 2 bases at J, with 17 bases in the middle. Filled out from reference TRBV19 and TRBJ2-7, the complete variable domain reads DGGITQSPKYLFRKEGQNVTLSCEQNLNHDAMYWYRQDPGQGLRLIYYSQIVNDFQKGDIAEGYSVSREKKESFPLTVTSAQKNPTAFYLCASSARTNTYEQYFGPGTRLTVT.

Details on this clonotype: The junction and the germline gene differ at one end; a read error may be behind it. The genes are TRBV4-1 and TRBJ2-5, with D possibly matching TRBD2 (5 bases). CDR3 length: 15 residues. Looked up from germline, CDR1 is MGHRA and CDR2 is YSYEKL. The CDR3 nucleotides read TGTGCCAGCAGCCAAGGAGGCATAAGCCAAGAGACCCAGTACTTC. This translates into CASSQGGISQETQYF.

This clonotype occurred many times. The rearrangement links TRBV7-9 to TRBJ2-5; no reliable D call. Germline CDR1 SEHNR, CDR2 FQNEAQ (reference sequence). The CDR3 extends over 14 amino acids. V lost 4 bases and J 2 bases, leaving 11 bases between the germline ends. CDR3 residues: CASSSAASQETQYF. The DNA of the CDR3 is TGTGCCAGCAGCTCGGCAGCGTCTCAAGAGACCCAGTACTTC.

Comment on this clonotype: One junction end does not reproduce the germline sequence, and a read error may be involved. V and J are TRBV2 and TRBJ2-7; 12 bases agree with TRBD2. The CDR3 runs to 16 residues. Germline assignment: CDR1 SNHLY and CDR2 FYNNEI. CDR3 nucleotides: TGTGCCAGCAGCTCAGGACTAGCGGGACTCTCCTACGAGAAGTACTTC. It yields the protein CASSSGLAGLSYEKYF.

This clonotype was picked up a small number of times. The chain recombines TRBV6-6 with TRBJ1-2; D is unclear. The ends were cut back, 8 bases at V and 4 bases at J, with 14 bases in the middle. CDR1 MNHNY and CDR2 SVGAGI come from the germline V gene (reference sequence). CDR3 size: 13 residues. The CDR3 nucleotides read TGTGCCAGCTATGTCGAGGGATTCTATGGCTACACCTTC. It encodes CASYVEGFYGYTF.

The chain links TRBV29-1 to TRBJ1-5; 8 nucleotides agree with TRBD1. This CDR3 region has 14 residues. Germline values: CDR1 SQVTM, CDR2 ANQGSEA. V was pared by 6 bases and J by 7 bases, with 11 bases of the junction left unmatched. CDR3 in amino acids: CSVDVIQGGQPQHF. CDR3 nucleotide sequence: TGCAGCGTGGACGTGATACAGGGGGGGCAGCCCCAGCATTTT.

Notes on this clonotype: A read error may explain this, as a much larger clone is one base away. The chain carries TRBV6-1 and TRBJ2-2; a weak D match, TRBD1 (5 bases). The germline V and J ends were trimmed by 3 bases and 3 bases, with 14 bases remaining between them. Germline lookup yields CDR1 MNHNS and CDR2 SASEGT. This CDR3 has 16 residues. CDR3 residues: CASSDVKGQDTGELFF. CDR3 DNA: TGTGCCAGCAGTGACGTCAAGGGGCAAGACACCGGGGAGCTGTTTTTT.

The CDR3 nucleotides are TGTGCCAGCAGCTTAGTAGGACTAGCGGGACAAGAGACCCAGTACTTC. Protein sequence: CASSLVGLAGQETQYF. The chain links TRBV11-2 to TRBJ2-5; TRBD2 aligns across 12 bases. CDR3 length: 16 residues. Germline CDR1 reads SGHAT; CDR2 reads FQNNGV. Trimming removed 1 base from V and 2 bases from J; junction bases left unmatched: 2.

The chain has TRBV10-3 and TRBJ1-5, with 10 bases matching TRBD1. J lost 6 bases, V lost 10 bases, and 15 bases had no gene match. This CDR3 comprises 16 residues. Germline CDR1 is ENHRY and CDR2 is SYGVKD. DNA of the CDR3: TGTGCCACTCCGACCCAAGACAGGGGGCACGGTCAGCCCCAGCATTTT. It translates to CATPTQDRGHGQPQHF.

The genes are TRBV5-1 and TRBJ2-3, with 11 bases matching TRBD2. V trimming: 2 bases; J trimming: 6 bases; junction bases outside the gene matches: 8. CDR1 and CDR2 from the germline V gene are SGHRS and YFSETQ. The CDR3 covers 16 residues. CDR3 residues: CASSLVKASGRDTQYF. The DNA for the CDR3 is TGCGCCAGCAGCTTAGTGAAGGCTAGCGGGAGGGATACGCAGTATTTT.

This clonotype was recorded a few times. The rearrangement uses TRBV7-2 and TRBJ2-7; 10 nucleotides match TRBD1. The junction had 9 bases not matched to a gene; V was cut back by 1 base and J by 9 bases. CDR1 is SGHTA and CDR2 is FQGNSA in the germline V gene. The length of the CDR3 is 15 residues. CDR3 amino acids: CASSLVGDRGNAQYF. The CDR3 coding sequence is TGTGCCAGCAGCTTAGTGGGGGACAGGGGAAACGCGCAGTACTTC.

This clonotype showed up just a few times. The rearrangement uses TRBV2 and TRBJ1-2, with TRBD1 matching 10 bases. The J segment lost 4 bases and the V segment lost 5 bases, leaving 10 bases of the junction unmatched. Germline CDR1 and CDR2: SNHLY and FYNNEI. The CDR3 contains 16 residues. In DNA, the CDR3 is TGTGCCAGCAGTTACTCCCGGACAGGGGGTGGCTATGGCTACACCTTC. It specifies CASSYSRTGGGYGYTF.

This clonotype was picked up many times. The V gene is TRBV19, the J gene TRBJ2-7, with D uncertain. V was shortened by 5 bases and J by 0 bases, with 11 bases between the two germline ends. The CDR3 runs to 14 residues. The V gene's germline CDR1 is LNHDA and CDR2 SQIVND (reference sequence). The CDR3 DNA reads as TGTGCCAGTAGTGACACGGATCGCTCCTACGAGCAGTACTTC. It translates to CASSDTDRSYEQYF.

This clonotype was detected only a few times. The V gene is TRBV7-3, the J gene TRBJ2-2; 8 bases map to TRBD2. This CDR3 comprises 16 residues. Germline V gives CDR1 SGHTA, CDR2 FQGTGA. Trimming cost V 3 bases and J 7 bases; bases outside gene matches: 10. The CDR3 spells CASSFFERERVGELFF. As DNA, the CDR3 is TGTGCCAGCAGCTTCTTCGAGCGGGAGCGGGTCGGGGAGCTGTTTTTT.

With regard to this clonotype: Mismatch with germline at one junction end may stem from a read error. The chain recombines TRBV19 with TRBJ1-2; 7 nucleotides agree with TRBD1. CDR1 is LNHDA, CDR2 SQIVND, per germline (reference sequence). The CDR3 covers 15 residues. The chain's CDR3 is CASSPGWDSLYGHTF. CDR3 coding DNA: TGTGCCAGTAGTCCCGGTTGGGACAGTCTCTATGGCCACACCTTC.